The TCR beta chain under discussion was sequenced for a study of cytomegalovirus exposure and HLA in healthy donors. The study's findings and limits: Productive rates of about 90% or about 30% were seen for most TCR beta V segments in an earlier analysis.

Concerning this clone itself: The antigen is undetermined.

The germline CDR1 and CDR2 sequences are MNHEY and SVGAGI. This CDR3 comprises 15 residues. Trimming left V 4 bases short and J 2 bases short, with 12 bases between. The PCR had 60 Vbeta and 13 Jbeta primers. The data were produced by immunoSEQ multiplex PCR, yet TCRdb's version contains in-frame clones alone and is incomplete. Among about 85,000 clones, about 80% were seen once, and the ten largest hold more than 20%. Healthy donors of bone marrow made up the group. Nominally healthy donors provided the samples, though records likely missed some immune exposures. The sample consisted of PBMCs. The TCR sequence derives from a woman aged 50 to 65 in good health and CMV-seropositive. The chain employs TRBV6-5 and TRBJ1-3; D is undetermined. DNA of the CDR3: TGTGCCAGCAGTTTCGAGGGAATACCTGGAAACACCATATATTTT. It encodes CASSFEGIPGNTIYF.